A selection of T cell receptor beta chains follows, all from one sample in a study of T cells in Graves' hyperthyroidism and ophthalmopathy. TCRdb itself ran the multiplex PCR reads through MiXCR, one entry per CDR3 protein. The data hold hundreds of thousands of distinct CDR3 sequences, with 15% to 20% observed a single time. Sequenced sample: blood. The source is a man aged 35 to 55 with Graves' ophthalmopathy. Both conserved end residues are part of each CDR3. A D gene is named only where the DNA matches it firmly. Part of the rows lack a size; the others show once, few, many or a class for expanded clones.

j_call: TRBJ2-7; clone_size: -; d_call: -; v_call: TRBV28; cdr3_nt: TGTGCCAGCAGTCCAACGTACGGCTACGAGCAGTACTTC; cdr3_aa: CASSPTYGYEQYF
j_call: TRBJ2-7; clone_size: -; d_call: -; v_call: TRBV5-1; cdr3_nt: TGCGCCAGCAGCTTTTCGGAGGCTTCCCACGAGCAGTACTTC; cdr3_aa: CASSFSEASHEQYF
j_call: TRBJ1-1; clone_size: many; d_call: TRBD1; v_call: TRBV11-2; cdr3_nt: TGTGCCAGCAGCTTAGAGGCAGGGGGGAGCACTGAAGCTTTCTTT; cdr3_aa: CASSLEAGGSTEAFF
j_call: TRBJ1-6; clone_size: few; d_call: -; v_call: TRBV12-3/TRBV12-4; cdr3_nt: TGTGCCAGCTCCACCCGGGGCAGCCTAAATTCACCCCTCCACTTT; cdr3_aa: CASSTRGSLNSPLHF
j_call: TRBJ2-2; clone_size: -; d_call: -; v_call: TRBV27; cdr3_nt: TGTGCCAGCAGTTTAAAGGACATACGGACCGGGGAGCTGTTTTTT; cdr3_aa: CASSLKDIRTGELFF
j_call: TRBJ1-4; clone_size: few; d_call: TRBD1; v_call: TRBV20-1; cdr3_nt: TGCAGTGCTAGGGGACAGGGGAATGAAAAACTGTTTTTT; cdr3_aa: CSARGQGNEKLFF
j_call: TRBJ2-5; clone_size: -; d_call: -; v_call: TRBV20-1; cdr3_nt: TGCAGTGCTAGTGACAGGGGTGGGCCGGGGGGGACCCAGTACTTC; cdr3_aa: CSASDRGGPGGTQYF
j_call: TRBJ2-7; clone_size: -; d_call: -; v_call: TRBV6-1; cdr3_nt: TGTGCCAGCAGTCACCCTGCAGGGAGTGCTTCGGATGAGCAGTACTTC; cdr3_aa: CASSHPAGSASDEQYF
j_call: TRBJ2-3; clone_size: many; d_call: -; v_call: TRBV5-1; cdr3_nt: TGCGCCAGCAGCTTAGCCCCAGGGATTAGCACAGATACGCAGTATTTT; cdr3_aa: CASSLAPGISTDTQYF
j_call: TRBJ2-5; clone_size: few; d_call: -; v_call: TRBV20-1; cdr3_nt: TGCAGTGCTAGAGGGGTTCAAGAGACCCAGTACTTC; cdr3_aa: CSARGVQETQYF
j_call: TRBJ2-1; clone_size: -; d_call: TRBD2; v_call: TRBV19; cdr3_nt: TGTGCCAGTAGACGCGGCGGGAGGGTCAATGAGCAGTTCTTC; cdr3_aa: CASRRGGRVNEQFF